The sample holds a few counts of the clone carrying this TCR beta chain. Its antigen is not identified. These data are taken from a study of metastatic and nonmetastatic thyroid tumors. Study background: Samples came from malignant and benign thyroid patients, and repertoires were compared across blood and tumor or nodule tissue.

TCRdb redid the clone calls on the PCR reads using MiXCR. Here the sample spans 20,000 to 25,000 clones, 20% being singletons. Study observations and caveats: Reported TCR beta diversity, measured in blood and tumor, was significantly higher for malignant thyroid tumors than for benign nodules.

None of the patients had undergone any treatment ahead of thyroid surgery. This TCR was sampled from a female donor with papillary thyroid cancer or a benign thyroid nodule (not recorded which). Some clones in this sample may be carry-over from other donors' samples. The specimen sequenced was blood.

This CDR3 reads CASSMTTYSYEQYF. The CDR3 DNA follows: TGTGCCAGCAGCATGACGACCTACTCCTACGAGCAGTACTTC. The chain is built from TRBV6-1 and TRBJ2-7; D call uncertain. The CDR3 extends over 14 amino acids. V was trimmed by 6 bases and J by 0 bases, leaving 12 bases between them. Germline V gene data show CDR1 as MNHNS and CDR2 as SASEGT.